These T cell receptor beta chains were read from a single sample in a study of vaccination and CD4 T cells after COVID-19. Their target antigens are unknown. From the PCR reads, TCRdb called clonotypes with MiXCR, one entry per CDR3 protein. The sample has about 16,000 distinct CDR3 sequences, about two fifths seen once; the top ten hold about 7%. This specimen consisted of CD4+ T cells from blood, cultured in vitro, obtained after SARS-CoV-2 vaccination. These receptors originate from a human donor who had recovered from COVID-19. The CDR3 runs from the conserved cysteine through the conserved F or W. A D gene is named only where the DNA matches it firmly. Size tells how often a clone was seen (once, few, many) or the class of an expanded clone, and some rows leave it out.

j_gene: TRBJ2-3; d_gene: NA; abundance: NA; v_gene: TRBV11-3; CDR3aa: CASSPRDSTDTQYF; CDR3nt: TGTGCCAGCAGCCCCCGGGACAGCACAGATACGCAGTATTTT
j_gene: TRBJ2-1; d_gene: TRBD1; abundance: NA; v_gene: TRBV20-1; CDR3aa: CSAGTGPVHEQFF; CDR3nt: TGCAGTGCTGGGACAGGCCCCGTTCATGAGCAGTTCTTC
j_gene: TRBJ2-3; d_gene: TRBD1; abundance: NA; v_gene: TRBV4-1; CDR3aa: CASSQIYSGTGSTDTQYF; CDR3nt: TGCGCCAGCAGCCAAATCTATTCCGGGACAGGGTCGACAGATACGCAGTATTTT
j_gene: TRBJ2-1; d_gene: NA; abundance: NA; v_gene: TRBV7-3; CDR3aa: CASSSRGEQFF; CDR3nt: TGTGCCAGCAGTTCGCGTGGTGAGCAGTTCTTC
j_gene: TRBJ2-7; d_gene: NA; abundance: few; v_gene: TRBV7-6; CDR3aa: CASSLGQRAYEQYF; CDR3nt: TGTGCCAGCAGCTTAGGCCAGAGAGCCTACGAGCAGTACTTC
j_gene: TRBJ2-3; d_gene: TRBD2; abundance: NA; v_gene: TRBV5-4; CDR3aa: CASSLASGFTDTQYF; CDR3nt: TGTGCCAGCAGCCTCGCTAGCGGTTTTACAGATACGCAGTATTTT
j_gene: TRBJ2-7; d_gene: NA; abundance: NA; v_gene: TRBV20-1; CDR3aa: CSAVGAKPLYYEQYF; CDR3nt: TGCAGTGCGGTAGGGGCTAAGCCCTTATATTACGAGCAGTACTTC
j_gene: TRBJ2-2; d_gene: TRBD2; abundance: NA; v_gene: TRBV7-9; CDR3aa: CASNSGTSQVGTGELFF; CDR3nt: TGTGCCAGCAATTCCGGGACTAGCCAAGTAGGGACCGGGGAGCTGTTTTTT
j_gene: TRBJ2-6; d_gene: NA; abundance: medium-sized; v_gene: TRBV28; CDR3aa: CASSSGESSGANVLTF; CDR3nt: TGTGCCAGCAGTTCGGGAGAGAGCTCTGGGGCCAACGTCCTGACTTTC
j_gene: TRBJ2-1; d_gene: NA; abundance: NA; v_gene: TRBV7-3; CDR3aa: CASSLTDDLSYNEQFF; CDR3nt: TGTGCCAGCAGCTTAACGGACGACCTCTCCTACAATGAGCAGTTCTTC
j_gene: TRBJ2-2; d_gene: NA; abundance: NA; v_gene: TRBV19; CDR3aa: CASSIGRDILPGELFF; CDR3nt: TGTGCCAGTAGTATCGGGCGGGACATTCTTCCCGGGGAGCTGTTTTTT
j_gene: TRBJ2-6; d_gene: TRBD1; abundance: once; v_gene: TRBV19; CDR3aa: CASRDRGTDSSGANVLTF; CDR3nt: TGTGCCAGCCGGGACAGGGGGACCGACAGCTCTGGGGCCAACGTCCTGACTTTC
j_gene: TRBJ2-2; d_gene: TRBD2; abundance: NA; v_gene: TRBV14; CDR3aa: CASSQSGGVTGELFF; CDR3nt: TGTGCCAGCAGCCAAAGTGGGGGGGTCACCGGGGAGCTGTTTTTT
j_gene: TRBJ1-4; d_gene: NA; abundance: few; v_gene: TRBV27; CDR3aa: CTSSLRTIEEKLFF; CDR3nt: TGCACCAGCAGTTTACGAACCATAGAGGAAAAACTGTTTTTT
j_gene: TRBJ2-7; d_gene: NA; abundance: once; v_gene: TRBV7-9; CDR3aa: CASSLGQGFYEQYF; CDR3nt: TGTGCCAGCAGCTTAGGGCAGGGATTCTACGAGCAGTACTTC
j_gene: TRBJ1-1; d_gene: NA; abundance: few; v_gene: TRBV6-1; CDR3aa: CASSERRGGRMDEAFF; CDR3nt: TGTGCCAGCAGTGAAAGGCGGGGAGGGAGGATGGATGAAGCTTTCTTT
j_gene: TRBJ1-2; d_gene: NA; abundance: NA; v_gene: TRBV2; CDR3aa: CASSGWSGGDNYGYTF; CDR3nt: TGTGCCAGCAGTGGGTGGTCTGGTGGTGATAACTATGGCTACACCTTC
j_gene: TRBJ2-2; d_gene: TRBD2; abundance: NA; v_gene: TRBV4-1; CDR3aa: CASSHAPGLADTGELFF; CDR3nt: TGCGCCAGCAGCCATGCCCCTGGGCTAGCGGACACCGGGGAGCTGTTTTTT
j_gene: TRBJ1-2; d_gene: NA; abundance: NA; v_gene: TRBV7-6; CDR3aa: CASSLAGQDGYTF; CDR3nt: TGTGCCAGCAGCTTGGCAGGGCAGGATGGCTACACCTTC
j_gene: TRBJ2-7; d_gene: TRBD2; abundance: NA; v_gene: TRBV7-9; CDR3aa: CASSQNYQASGLYEQYF; CDR3nt: TGTGCCAGCAGCCAAAACTACCAAGCTAGCGGCCTCTACGAGCAGTACTTC
j_gene: TRBJ1-2; d_gene: NA; abundance: few; v_gene: TRBV28; CDR3aa: CASRGGGGANYGYTF; CDR3nt: TGTGCCAGCAGAGGTGGGGGGGGAGCTAACTATGGCTACACCTTC
j_gene: TRBJ2-7; d_gene: NA; abundance: NA; v_gene: TRBV20-1; CDR3aa: CSARGHPLQYF; CDR3nt: TGCAGTGCTAGGGGGCACCCACTGCAGTACTTC
j_gene: TRBJ2-5; d_gene: TRBD2; abundance: NA; v_gene: TRBV20-1; CDR3aa: CSARDFLAGLEETQYF; CDR3nt: TGCAGTGCTAGAGATTTCCTAGCGGGCCTGGAAGAGACCCAGTACTTC
j_gene: TRBJ2-7; d_gene: TRBD1; abundance: few; v_gene: TRBV6-2/TRBV6-3; CDR3aa: CASSRQGLAEQYF; CDR3nt: TGTGCCAGCAGTAGACAGGGATTGGCCGAGCAGTACTTC
j_gene: TRBJ2-7; d_gene: NA; abundance: few; v_gene: TRBV18; CDR3aa: CASSPDRAGRSYEQYF; CDR3nt: TGTGCCAGCTCACCAGATAGGGCAGGCAGGTCCTACGAGCAGTACTTC
j_gene: TRBJ2-6; d_gene: TRBD2; abundance: NA; v_gene: TRBV10-1; CDR3aa: CANLTGTRRSGANVLTF; CDR3nt: TGCGCCAACCTCACCGGGACTAGGAGGTCCGGGGCCAACGTCCTGACTTTC
j_gene: TRBJ2-2; d_gene: NA; abundance: few; v_gene: TRBV20-1; CDR3aa: CSANPRGSGAVTGELFF; CDR3nt: TGCAGTGCAAACCCCAGAGGGTCGGGTGCCGTCACCGGGGAGCTGTTTTTT
j_gene: TRBJ2-3; d_gene: TRBD2; abundance: few; v_gene: TRBV7-2; CDR3aa: CASSLAGVADTQYF; CDR3nt: TGTGCCAGCAGTTTAGCGGGAGTGGCAGATACGCAGTATTTT
j_gene: TRBJ2-5; d_gene: TRBD2; abundance: few; v_gene: TRBV7-3; CDR3aa: CASSPTGGETQYF; CDR3nt: TGTGCCAGCAGCCCGACGGGAGGGGAGACCCAGTACTTC
j_gene: TRBJ2-3; d_gene: NA; abundance: NA; v_gene: TRBV7-2; CDR3aa: CASSLMRDHRYF; CDR3nt: TGTGCCAGCAGCTTAATGCGGGATCATCGGTATTTT
j_gene: TRBJ1-5; d_gene: NA; abundance: medium-sized; v_gene: TRBV19; CDR3aa: CASKGRQGNYSNQPQHF; CDR3nt: TGTGCCAGTAAAGGGCGCCAGGGGAACTATAGCAATCAGCCCCAGCATTTT
j_gene: TRBJ2-7; d_gene: TRBD2; abundance: medium-sized; v_gene: TRBV2; CDR3aa: CASRGGLAGGVGLYEQYF; CDR3nt: TGTGCCAGCAGAGGAGGACTAGCGGGAGGTGTCGGGCTGTACGAGCAGTACTTC
j_gene: TRBJ2-5; d_gene: TRBD2; abundance: NA; v_gene: TRBV2; CDR3aa: CASNSQGSGGGTQCF; CDR3nt: TGTGCCAGCAATTCCCAGGGCTCGGGGGGAGGGACCCAGTGCTTC
j_gene: TRBJ2-2; d_gene: NA; abundance: NA; v_gene: TRBV27; CDR3aa: CASSFGEATGELFF; CDR3nt: TGTGCCAGCAGTTTTGGAGAAGCCACCGGGGAGCTGTTTTTT
j_gene: TRBJ2-2; d_gene: NA; abundance: NA; v_gene: TRBV7-9; CDR3aa: CASSSRLIGQSANTGELFF; CDR3nt: TGTGCCAGCAGCTCGCGACTAATTGGACAGTCCGCGAACACCGGGGAGCTGTTTTTT
j_gene: TRBJ1-5; d_gene: NA; abundance: few; v_gene: TRBV21-1; CDR3aa: CASSKEGVRPGGNQPQHF; CDR3nt: TGTGCCAGCAGCAAAGAGGGCGTCAGGCCGGGTGGCAATCAGCCCCAGCATTTT